What follows are 13 T cell receptor beta chains derived from one specimen sequenced in a study of CD4+ T cells in melanoma. Assay used: immunoSEQ multiplex PCR; TCRdb lists only in-frame clones, some missing. The profile shows 52,000 or so clones, roughly 69% of them singletons. Sequenced: tumor tissue. The receptors come from a human donor with melanoma.

The chain couples TRBV6-1 to TRBJ1-1, with 8 bases identical to TRBD1. V was pared by 2 bases and J by 4 bases, with 3 bases of the junction left unmatched. CDR1 is MNHNS and CDR2 is SASEGT in the germline V gene. The length of the CDR3 is 14 residues. Written as DNA, the CDR3 is TGTGCCAGCAGTGAACAGGGGGCGAGCACTGAAGCTTTCTTT. Its translation: CASSEQGASTEAFF.

The V and J genes are TRBV5-4 and TRBJ1-1; a weak D match, TRBD1 (6 bases). Germline V gives CDR1 SGHNT, CDR2 YYREEE (reference sequence). Trimming took off 3 bases at V and 4 bases at J, with 7 bases between the two ends. This CDR3 spans 12 amino acids. The CDR3 here is CASSWDTTEAFF. CDR3 in DNA: TGTGCCAGCAGCTGGGACACCACTGAAGCTTTCTTT. The full variable domain, its missing parts supplied by reference TRBV5-4 and TRBJ1-1, is ETGVTQSPTHLIKTRGQQVTLRCSSQSGHNTVSWYQQALGQGPQFIFQYYREEENGRGNFPPRFSGLQFPNYSSELNVNALELDDSALYLCASSWDTTEAFFGQGTRLTVV.

This clone came up many times. V and J are TRBV9 and TRBJ2-1, with D hard to call. The CDR3 is made up of 13 amino acids. Trimming removed 0 bases from V and 5 bases from J, with 6 bases in between. Germline values: CDR1 SGDLS, CDR2 YYNGEE. As DNA, the CDR3 is TGTGCCAGCAGCGTAGAGGCCGACAATGAGCAGTTCTTC. Protein sequence: CASSVEADNEQFF. Full variable domain (missing parts from reference TRBV9 and TRBJ2-1): DSGVTQTPKHLITATGQRVTLRCSPRSGDLSVYWYQQSLDQGLQFLIQYYNGEERAKGNILERFSAQQFPDLHSELNLSSLELGDSALYFCASSVEADNEQFFGPGTRLTVL.

The chain uses TRBV5-1 and TRBJ2-3; TRBD2 matches 9 bases. CDR1 and CDR2 (germline): SGHRS, YFSETQ. With V trimmed by 9 bases and J by 0 bases, 5 bases remained unmatched. The CDR3 runs 14 residues. DNA of the CDR3: TGCGCCACCGCGGGGGGGGCAAGCACAGATACGCAGTATTTT. The encoded protein is CATAGGASTDTQYF. Full variable domain (remainder filled in from reference TRBV5-1 and TRBJ2-3): KAGVTQTPRYLIKTRGQQVTLSCSPISGHRSVSWYQQTPGQGLQFLFEYFSETQRNKGNFPGRFSGRQFSNSRSEMNVSTLELGDSALYLCATAGGASTDTQYFGPGTRLTVL.

This clone was detected only a few times. This chain uses TRBV11-2 with TRBJ1-1; no definite D call. Between the trimmed V and J ends, which lost 1 base and 0 bases, there was a span of 6 bases. CDR3 length equals 14 residues. CDR1 and CDR2 from the germline V gene are SGHAT and FQNNGV. The CDR3 coding sequence is TGTGCCAGCAGCTTAGGAATCATGAACACTGAAGCTTTCTTT. It translates to CASSLGIMNTEAFF.

The table lists this clone with a count of one. The rearrangement joins TRBV20-1 to TRBJ1-2; unclear D gene. The ends were cut back, 5 bases at V and 9 bases at J, with 13 bases in the middle. The CDR3 totals 11 residues. Per the germline V gene, CDR1 is DFQATT and CDR2 is SNEGSKA (reference sequence). The CDR3 DNA sequence: TGCAGTGCTGAGAAACGCTCCAGCTACACCTTC. Translating it yields CSAEKRSSYTF.

The chain links TRBV29-1 to TRBJ1-1; D is undetermined. The length of the CDR3 is 11 residues. Trimming left V 6 bases short and J 1 base short, with 6 bases between. Germline V gene lookup returns CDR1 SQVTM and CDR2 ANQGSEA. Written as DNA, the CDR3 is TGCAGCGTCCCAGGGAACACTGAAGCTTTCTTT. Protein product: CSVPGNTEAFF.

This rearrangement joins TRBV2 to TRBJ2-7, with D unclear. Germline CDR1 is SNHLY and CDR2 is FYNNEI. CDR3 length: 10 residues. V lost 8 bases and J lost 2, with 4 bases in between. The CDR3 DNA reads as TGTGCCAGCGGGCCCTACGAGCAGTACTTC. Translation gives CASGPYEQYF.

The V gene is TRBV4-1, the J gene TRBJ1-6; D gene ambiguous. The CDR3 runs to 15 residues. V was shortened by 9 bases and J by 4 bases, with 16 bases between the two germline ends. Germline V gene lookup returns CDR1 MGHRA and CDR2 YSYEKL. For the CDR3, the DNA is TGCGCCAGTCCACGAGGAGAAATTTATAATTCACCCCTCCACTTT. Amino acid sequence: CASPRGEIYNSPLHF.

The table lists this clone with a few counts. The chain carries TRBV7-8 and TRBJ2-7; no clear D. Germline V gene data show CDR1 as SGHVS and CDR2 as FQNEAQ. V was cut by 5 bases and J by 0 bases, with 11 bases left in between. The CDR3 is made up of 14 amino acids. Here the CDR3 reads CASSRSTSSYEQYF. The CDR3, as DNA: TGTGCCAGCAGCCGTTCAACCTCCTCCTACGAGCAGTACTTC.

This chain joins TRBV9 and TRBJ1-1; 8 nucleotides align to TRBD1. The CDR3 is 15 residues long. The V gene end was trimmed by 4 bases and the J gene end by 1 base; junction bases not matched to a gene: 6. Germline V gives CDR1 SGDLS, CDR2 YYNGEE. CDR3 in amino acids: CASSTIQGGNTEAFF. CDR3 in DNA: TGTGCCAGCAGCACAATACAGGGGGGGAACACTGAAGCTTTCTTT.

In this sample, this clone is medium-sized. This chain joins TRBV9 and TRBJ2-2; TRBD1 matches 7 bases. J lost 0 bases, V lost 3 bases, and 8 bases had no gene match. The CDR3 has 17 amino acids. The germline gives CDR1 SGDLS, CDR2 YYNGEE. The DNA of the CDR3 is TGTGCCAGCAGCGGGAGCCGGGACAGAGCGAACACCGGGGAGCTGTTTTTT. Translation gives CASSGSRDRANTGELFF. Using reference TRBV9 and TRBJ2-2 for the parts outside the CDR3, the full variable domain is DSGVTQTPKHLITATGQRVTLRCSPRSGDLSVYWYQQSLDQGLQFLIQYYNGEERAKGNILERFSAQQFPDLHSELNLSSLELGDSALYFCASSGSRDRANTGELFFGEGSRLTVL.

The V and J genes are TRBV15 and TRBJ2-5; TRBD2 is a possible D gene (6 bases). Germline values: CDR1 LNHNV, CDR2 YYDKDF (reference sequence). V was cut by 4 bases and J by 1 base, with 16 bases left in between. The CDR3 consists of 16 residues. In nucleotides, the CDR3 is TGTGCCACCAGCACCGGGGCGGAGGGTAGCCAAGAGACCCAGTACTTC. Protein sequence: CATSTGAEGSQETQYF.